One sample yielded the 9 T cell receptor beta chains listed below, sequenced in a study of T cell changes during pregnancy in multiple sclerosis. Assay used: immunoSEQ multiplex PCR; TCRdb lists only in-frame clones, some missing. Among roughly 64,000 clones listed, more than 90% were seen once. The input for sequencing was peripheral blood, taken in the second trimester of pregnancy. Receptors originate from a female donor with multiple sclerosis, enrolled in a pregnancy study.

The genes are TRBV5-4 and TRBJ2-5; D is unclear. Germline-derived CDR1 and CDR2 are SGHNT and YYREEE (reference sequence). V dropped 4 bases and J dropped 2 bases, with 3 bases sitting between them. The CDR3 runs 11 residues. In DNA form, the CDR3 reads TGTGCCAGCAGCGTACAAGAGACCCAGTACTTC. This translates into CASSVQETQYF.

This chain uses TRBV11-3 with TRBJ2-2; 11 nucleotides agree with TRBD1. CDR1 SGHNT and CDR2 YENEEA come from the germline V gene. The trim removed 5 bases at V and 5 bases at J, leaving 4 bases unmatched. The CDR3 is 15 amino acids. The CDR3: CASSNRDRGTGELFF. The CDR3 nucleotides read TGTGCCAGCAGCAACCGGGACAGGGGGACCGGGGAGCTGTTTTTT.

The rearrangement joins TRBV30 to TRBJ2-5; no firm D call. The CDR3 sequence is 10 residues long. CDR1 is GTSNPN and CDR2 is SVGIG in the germline V gene (reference sequence). V was trimmed by 5 bases and J by 3 bases, leaving 4 bases between them. The CDR3 DNA follows: TGTGCCTGGGGAGAAGAGACCCAGTACTTC. Encoded protein: CAWGEETQYF.

The rearrangement joins TRBV6-5 to TRBJ1-1, with D possibly matching TRBD1 (6 bases). Trimming shortened V by 4 bases and J by 3 bases, and 9 bases separated the two germline ends. The CDR3 runs 13 residues. Looked up from germline, CDR1 is MNHEY and CDR2 is SVGAGI. CDR3 sequence: CASSLQGDTEAFF. CDR3 in DNA: TGTGCCAGCAGTTTACAGGGAGACACTGAAGCTTTCTTT.

This clone was observed a handful of times. This chain links TRBV19 with TRBJ2-1, with 10 bases that match TRBD2. Germline-derived CDR1 and CDR2 are LNHDA and SQIVND (reference sequence). CDR3 length: 13 residues. After removal of 4 bases from V and 7 bases from J, the junction contained 1 base not matched to a gene. The CDR3 coding sequence is TGTGCCAGTAGTACTAGCGGGAGAAATGAGCAGTTCTTC. Encoded protein: CASSTSGRNEQFF.

The count of this clone is one. The V gene is TRBV2, the J gene TRBJ2-5; possibly TRBD2 for D (5 bases). Germline V lookup: CDR1 SNHLY, CDR2 FYNNEI. This CDR3 spans 12 amino acids. Trimming removed 2 bases from V and 9 bases from J, with 10 bases in between. Here the CDR3 reads CASSERVGAQYF. In nucleotides, the CDR3 is TGTGCCAGCAGTGAACGGGTCGGGGCCCAGTACTTC.

This sequence joins TRBV5-4 and TRBJ2-7; TRBD2 might be the D (5 bases). The CDR3 consists of 14 residues. Germline CDR1 reads SGHNT; CDR2 reads YYREEE (reference sequence). Trimming took 5 bases from V and 0 from J, leaving 12 bases between them. The CDR3 nucleotides read TGTGCCAGCAGTATTAGCGCAAACTCCTACGAGCAGTACTTC. Its translation: CASSISANSYEQYF.

The gene calls are TRBV4-1 and TRBJ2-4; 10 nucleotides line up with TRBD2. The CDR3 consists of 18 residues. Per germline, CDR1 MGHRA and CDR2 YSYEKL. The J segment lost 2 bases and the V segment lost 1 base, leaving 8 bases of the junction unmatched. This CDR3 reads CASSQAIAGGLTKNIQYF. In nucleotides, the CDR3 is TGCGCCAGCAGCCAAGCAATAGCGGGAGGATTGACCAAAAACATTCAGTACTTC.

The chain recombines TRBV4-2 with TRBJ2-4; 8 bases are shared with TRBD1. V gave up 0 bases and J gave up 9 bases; unmatched junction bases: 4. CDR1 is LGHNA and CDR2 is YNFKEQ in the germline V gene. The CDR3 totals 14 residues. The CDR3 here is CASSQETGEGIQYF. The CDR3 nucleotides are TGTGCCAGCAGCCAAGAGACAGGGGAAGGCATTCAGTACTTC.